This passage covers 2 T cell receptor beta chains from one sample sequenced in a study of post-analysis software for immune sequencing data. Study-wide results and limits: Elevated frequency relative to controls characterized roughly five TRBV segments in patients, TRBV5-6, TRBV5-1 and TRBV20-1 among them.

These receptors are not linked to any known antigen. TCR beta libraries were prepared from cDNA with unique molecular identifiers. From the PCR reads, TCRdb called clonotypes with MiXCR, one entry per CDR3 protein. This sample carries over 250,000 distinct CDR3 sequences, 30% to 45% of them seen once, and the ten largest clones take around 4.8%. The sequencing sample was made of blood. The receptors here all came from a girl aged 5-17 years with multiple sclerosis.

At least ten counts were recorded for this clonotype. The rearrangement links TRBV4-2 to TRBJ1-1, with D unclear. The V gene lost 0 bases and the J gene lost 4 bases, with 9 bases spanning the gap. CDR1 is LGHNA and CDR2 is YNFKEQ in the germline V gene. The length of the CDR3 is 14 residues. The CDR3 spells CASSQDRGSTEAFF. CDR3 coding DNA: TGTGCCAGCAGCCAAGATCGAGGGAGCACTGAAGCTTTCTTT.

The sample holds a few counts of this clonotype. This rearrangement joins TRBV4-1 to TRBJ1-3; D unclear. Between the trimmed V and J ends, which lost 3 bases and 0 bases, there was a span of 12 bases. The CDR3 consists of 16 residues. CDR1 is MGHRA, CDR2 YSYEKL, per germline. CDR3 nucleotides: TGCGCCAGCAGCCAGTTTGGAGGAAGCTCTGGAAACACCATATATTTT. The encoded protein is CASSQFGGSSGNTIYF.